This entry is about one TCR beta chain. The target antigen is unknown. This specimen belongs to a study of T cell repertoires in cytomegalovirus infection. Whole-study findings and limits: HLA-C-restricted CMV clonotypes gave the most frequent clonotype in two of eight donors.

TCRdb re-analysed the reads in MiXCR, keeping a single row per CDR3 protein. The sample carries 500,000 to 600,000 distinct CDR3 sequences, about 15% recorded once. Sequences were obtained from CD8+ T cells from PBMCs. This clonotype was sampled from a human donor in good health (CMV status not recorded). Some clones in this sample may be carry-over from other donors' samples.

The CDR3 region is CASSEGYGVETNYGYTF. CDR3 DNA: TGTGCCAGCAGCGAAGGGTATGGTGTGGAAACTAACTATGGCTACACCTTC. The chain carries TRBV9 and TRBJ1-2; D is undetermined. The V and J ends lost 3 bases and 0 bases respectively, with 18 bases between them. Germline CDR1 is SGDLS and CDR2 is YYNGEE. CDR3 size: 17 residues.